This TCR beta chain was captured in a study of shared clonotypes between healthy human individuals. Naive CD8 cells comprised CD45RO-negative, CCR7-positively selected cells, excluding terminally differentiated effector memory CD45RA+ cells. Germline V gene sequence: CDR1 SGHDT, CDR2 YYEEEE. J gave up 5 bases and V 4 bases, and 8 bases lay outside the gene matches. The CDR3 extends over 16 amino acids. Produced via immunoSEQ multiplex PCR; TCRdb's table is partial and in-frame only. The repertoire holds about 2.2 million clones, with just under 95% as singletons. Sequencing was performed on naive CD8+ T cells from PBMCs. This TCR derives from a man aged 18 to 29 in good health. Some clones in this sample may be carry-over from other donors' samples. V gene TRBV5-6 combines with J gene TRBJ2-5, with 13 bases aligning to TRBD2. The CDR3 loop reads CASSRLGLAGRETQYF. The DNA of the CDR3 is TGTGCCAGCAGCCGACTGGGACTAGCGGGAAGGGAGACCCAGTACTTC.